These 8 T cell receptor beta chains originate from one sample sequenced in a study of cytomegalovirus exposure and HLA in healthy donors. Assay: immunoSEQ multiplex PCR; the TCRdb copy retains only in-frame clones and omits some. The table shows 100,000 to 150,000 clones, with roughly 90% occurring only once. Sequencing was performed on PBMCs. The source of these receptors is a young man in good health and CMV-seronegative.

This chain links TRBV7-9 with TRBJ2-7; no reliable D call. CDR1 SEHNR and CDR2 FQNEAQ come from the germline V gene (reference sequence). This CDR3 comprises 13 residues. Trimming shortened V by 5 bases and J by 2 bases, and 10 bases separated the two germline ends. The CDR3 DNA sequence: TGTGCCAGCAGCCCCGCTGCGGCCTACGAGCAGTACTTC. This translates into CASSPAAAYEQYF.

The chain couples TRBV7-9 to TRBJ2-5, with 16 bases identical to TRBD2. This CDR3 has 18 residues. The V and J ends lost 4 bases and 5 bases, in that order; junction bases with no gene match: 10. Germline-derived CDR1 and CDR2 are SEHNR and FQNEAQ (reference sequence). CDR3: CASSYEPGLAGGKETQYF. CDR3 nucleotide sequence: TGTGCCAGCAGCTACGAACCGGGACTAGCGGGAGGGAAGGAGACCCAGTACTTC.

This clone was picked up a small number of times. The V gene is TRBV16, the J gene TRBJ1-5; D is possibly TRBD1 (5 bases). The CDR3 runs 13 residues. Trimming stripped 4 bases from V and 6 bases from J, with 10 bases between. The germline V gene encodes CDR1 KGHSY and CDR2 FQNENV. The CDR3 DNA follows: TGTGCCAGCAGCCGGGCGGGGGGTCAGCCCCAGCATTTT. Its protein is CASSRAGGQPQHF.

The chain uses TRBV29-1 and TRBJ2-5; 10 bases fit TRBD1. Trimming at V came to 7 bases and at J to 5 bases, leaving 13 bases not matched to a gene. The germline V gene encodes CDR1 SQVTM and CDR2 ANQGSEA. The CDR3 is 15 residues long. The CDR3 sequence: CSALPDRGRGETQYF. In DNA form, the CDR3 reads TGCAGCGCCCTACCCGACAGGGGGCGAGGGGAGACCCAGTACTTC. Full variable domain (outside the CDR3, taken from reference TRBV29-1 and TRBJ2-5): SAVISQKPSRDICQRGTSLTIQCQVDSQVTMMFWYRQQPGQSLTLIATANQGSEATYESGFVIDKFPISRPNLTFSTLTVSNMSPEDSSIYLCSALPDRGRGETQYFGPGTRLLVL.

The sample holds one count of this clone. The chain couples TRBV5-4 to TRBJ2-7; 8 bases align to TRBD2. With 4 bases clipped from V and 0 bases from J, the junction kept 9 bases outside the gene matches. The germline V gene has CDR1 SGHNT and CDR2 YYREEE (reference sequence). CDR3 length equals 16 residues. CDR3 nucleotide sequence: TGTGCCAGCAGCGGACCTTGGAGCGGGAGCTCCTACGAGCAGTACTTC. Translation gives CASSGPWSGSSYEQYF.

The rearrangement joins TRBV5-1 to TRBJ2-3, with 7 bases that match TRBD1. The V gene's germline CDR1 is SGHRS and CDR2 YFSETQ. The CDR3 has 15 amino acids. The junction had 9 bases not matched to a gene; V was cut back by 5 bases and J by 3 bases. CDR3 bases: TGCGCCAGCAGAGGGACAGCCCAGGTGACAGATACGCAGTATTTT. This sequence encodes CASRGTAQVTDTQYF.

The chain combines TRBV7-2 with TRBJ2-3; a weak D match, TRBD2 (6 bases). The CDR3 totals 15 residues. From germline, CDR1 is SGHTA and CDR2 FQGNSA. V was shortened by 5 bases and J by 4 bases, with 16 bases between the two germline ends. The CDR3 sequence is CASSAGSLAPDTQYF. CDR3 nucleotides: TGTGCCAGCAGCGCCGGTTCACTAGCACCAGATACGCAGTATTTT.

The rearrangement uses TRBV7-3 and TRBJ2-1; TRBD1 matches 10 bases. The CDR3 contains 16 residues. V lost 1 base, J lost 7 bases, and 7 bases stayed unmatched. Germline CDR1 reads SGHTA; CDR2 reads FQGTGA. The CDR3, as DNA: TGTGCCAGCAGCTTAAGTCCGGGACAGGGGCAAAATGAGCAGTTCTTC. Its protein is CASSLSPGQGQNEQFF.